A selection of T cell receptor beta chains follows, all from one sample in a study of blood T cell repertoires in COVID-19. Only in-frame clones appear in the TCRdb table, and some are missing; sequencing was by immunoSEQ multiplex PCR. The sample records about 140,000 clones, about 87% being singletons. The sample taken for sequencing was peripheral blood. These receptors were taken from a woman aged 50 to 65 with acute or convalescent COVID-19. Both conserved end residues are part of each CDR3. The order of the fields is clone size, V gene, J gene, D gene, CDR3 protein, CDR3 DNA. The D gene is left open where the match is weak. Some rows have no size entry. The others give once, few or many, or a class for an expanded clone.

abundance: NA
v_gene: TRBV5-1
j_gene: TRBJ1-4
d_gene: TRBD1
CDR3aa: CASSPGQLNEKLFF
CDR3nt: TGCGCCAGCAGCCCGGGACAGTTGAATGAAAAACTGTTTTTT

abundance: NA
v_gene: TRBV2
j_gene: TRBJ1-2
d_gene: NA
CDR3aa: CASRLGPNYGYTF
CDR3nt: TGTGCCAGCCGCTTGGGCCCGAACTATGGCTACACCTTC

abundance: NA
v_gene: TRBV27
j_gene: TRBJ2-7
d_gene: NA
CDR3aa: CASSSPQTGLRQYF
CDR3nt: TGTGCCAGCAGTTCACCCCAGACAGGCCTCAGGCAGTACTTC

abundance: NA
v_gene: TRBV7-2
j_gene: TRBJ1-2
d_gene: TRBD1
CDR3aa: CASSLNPGTGGLYGYTF
CDR3nt: TGTGCCAGCAGCTTAAATCCGGGGACAGGGGGACTCTATGGCTACACCTTC

abundance: NA
v_gene: TRBV6-5
j_gene: TRBJ1-6
d_gene: TRBD1
CDR3aa: CAGQEAPYNSPLHF
CDR3nt: TGTGCCGGACAGGAAGCGCCCTATAATTCACCCCTCCACTTT

abundance: NA
v_gene: TRBV10-2
j_gene: TRBJ2-2
d_gene: TRBD2
CDR3aa: CASGGGGELFF
CDR3nt: TGCGCCAGCGGGGGGGGAGGGGAGCTGTTTTTT

abundance: NA
v_gene: TRBV11-2
j_gene: TRBJ1-1
d_gene: NA
CDR3aa: CASSLESRRNTEAFF
CDR3nt: TGTGCCAGCAGCTTAGAGTCTCGGAGGAACACTGAAGCTTTCTTT

abundance: NA
v_gene: TRBV6-1
j_gene: TRBJ1-5
d_gene: NA
CDR3aa: CASSDEGTRNQPQHF
CDR3nt: TGTGCCAGCAGTGACGAGGGGACAAGAAATCAGCCCCAGCATTTT

abundance: NA
v_gene: TRBV28
j_gene: TRBJ1-2
d_gene: NA
CDR3aa: CASKLGTSYGYTF
CDR3nt: TGTGCCAGCAAACTCGGGACTAGCTATGGCTACACCTTC

abundance: NA
v_gene: TRBV5-5
j_gene: TRBJ1-1
d_gene: NA
CDR3aa: CASSLVASWGLNTEAFF
CDR3nt: TGTGCCAGCAGCTTGGTGGCCTCCTGGGGCTTGAACACTGAAGCTTTCTTT

abundance: NA
v_gene: TRBV3-1/TRBV3-2
j_gene: TRBJ2-5
d_gene: TRBD1
CDR3aa: CASSARQGRLGETQYF
CDR3nt: TGTGCCAGCAGCGCCAGACAGGGACGATTAGGAGAGACCCAGTACTTC

abundance: NA
v_gene: TRBV20-1
j_gene: TRBJ1-6
d_gene: NA
CDR3aa: CSASMQGFGPLHF
CDR3nt: TGCAGTGCTAGTATGCAGGGATTCGGTCCCCTCCACTTT

abundance: NA
v_gene: TRBV5-1
j_gene: TRBJ2-1
d_gene: TRBD2
CDR3aa: CASSTSGTSGGNEQFF
CDR3nt: TGCGCCAGCAGCACCTCCGGGACTAGCGGGGGAAATGAGCAGTTCTTC

abundance: NA
v_gene: TRBV18
j_gene: TRBJ1-5
d_gene: TRBD1
CDR3aa: CASSPPPKDRMLNQPQHF
CDR3nt: TGTGCCAGCTCACCCCCGCCCAAGGACAGGATGCTAAATCAGCCCCAGCATTTT

abundance: few
v_gene: TRBV29-1
j_gene: TRBJ2-1
d_gene: NA
CDR3aa: CSVPNQERWSSYNEQFF
CDR3nt: TGCAGCGTTCCCAATCAGGAGCGGTGGAGCTCATACAATGAGCAGTTCTTC

abundance: NA
v_gene: TRBV4-2
j_gene: TRBJ2-1
d_gene: TRBD1
CDR3aa: CASSQGPGTAYNEQFF
CDR3nt: TGTGCCAGCAGCCAAGGTCCCGGGACAGCCTACAATGAGCAGTTCTTC

abundance: once
v_gene: TRBV7-3
j_gene: TRBJ2-2
d_gene: NA
CDR3aa: CASTPSANTGELFF
CDR3nt: TGTGCCAGCACTCCTAGCGCCAATACCGGGGAGCTGTTTTTT

abundance: few
v_gene: TRBV19
j_gene: TRBJ2-3
d_gene: TRBD2
CDR3aa: CASSIPTSGGDYTQYF
CDR3nt: TGTGCCAGTAGTATCCCGACTAGCGGGGGCGATTATACGCAGTATTTT

abundance: NA
v_gene: TRBV12-3/TRBV12-4
j_gene: TRBJ2-2
d_gene: NA
CDR3aa: CASSWKRGELFF
CDR3nt: TGTGCCAGCAGTTGGAAGCGCGGGGAGCTGTTTTTT

abundance: once
v_gene: TRBV3-1/TRBV3-2
j_gene: TRBJ2-3
d_gene: NA
CDR3aa: CASSTSSGDTQYF
CDR3nt: TGTGCCAGCAGCACTTCGTCCGGGGATACGCAGTATTTT

abundance: NA
v_gene: TRBV29-1
j_gene: TRBJ2-3
d_gene: NA
CDR3aa: CSVGPSTDTQYF
CDR3nt: TGCAGCGTTGGTCCTAGCACAGATACGCAGTATTTT

abundance: NA
v_gene: TRBV30
j_gene: TRBJ2-5
d_gene: TRBD1
CDR3aa: CAWTGGAGETQYF
CDR3nt: TGTGCCTGGACAGGGGGCGCGGGAGAGACCCAGTACTTC

abundance: NA
v_gene: TRBV7-4
j_gene: TRBJ1-5
d_gene: NA
CDR3aa: CASGRAGVWNQPQHF
CDR3nt: TGTGCCAGCGGGCGGGCGGGGGTTTGGAATCAGCCCCAGCATTTT

abundance: NA
v_gene: TRBV12-3/TRBV12-4
j_gene: TRBJ1-2
d_gene: TRBD1
CDR3aa: CASSKQGPNGYTF
CDR3nt: TGTGCCAGCAGTAAACAGGGGCCCAATGGCTACACCTTC